A single sample is the source of the 13 T cell receptor beta chains below, sequenced in a study of CD8+ T cells in alopecia areata. As for treatment: oral pan-JAK inhibitor, 5-10 mg twice daily. In each case, RNA was isolated and then reverse transcribed into cDNA as the sequencing template. The data were produced by immunoSEQ multiplex PCR, yet TCRdb's version contains in-frame clones alone and is incomplete. The sample holds fewer than 200,000 clones, approximately 59% seen once. Material: CD4+ T cells sorted from blood, obtained around week 55, from a patient treated with tofacitinib. These receptors came from a human donor with alopecia areata.

J is TRBJ1-2 and V is TRBV5-1; no definite D call. Trimming cost V 0 bases and J 6 bases, with 9 bases left between them. The germline V gene encodes CDR1 SGHRS and CDR2 YFSETQ. The CDR3 loop spans 13 amino acids. The CDR3 DNA reads TGCGCCAGCAGCTTGGCGGCAGGCGATGGCTACACCTTC. It is translated as CASSLAAGDGYTF. Full variable domain (missing parts from reference TRBV5-1 and TRBJ1-2): KAGVTQTPRYLIKTRGQQVTLSCSPISGHRSVSWYQQTPGQGLQFLFEYFSETQRNKGNFPGRFSGRQFSNSRSEMNVSTLELGDSALYLCASSLAAGDGYTFGSGTRLTVV.

This clone has only a few counts. The chain is built from TRBV7-2 and TRBJ2-3; TRBD2 agrees at 13 bases. The germline V gene has CDR1 SGHTA and CDR2 FQGNSA. J lost 8 bases, V lost 5 bases, and 10 bases had no gene match. The CDR3 totals 16 residues. Here the CDR3 reads CASSARTSGGIVTQYF. The CDR3 DNA follows: TGTGCCAGCAGCGCCCGGACTAGCGGGGGTATTGTTACGCAGTATTTT. The whole variable domain, filled in from reference TRBV7-2 and TRBJ2-3, reads GAGVSQSPSNKVTEKGKDVELRCDPISGHTALYWYRQSLGQGLEFLIYFQGNSAPDKSGLPSDRFSAERTGGSVSTLTIQRTQQEDSAVYLCASSARTSGGIVTQYFGPGTRLTVL.

The rearrangement joins TRBV5-1 to TRBJ1-2; TRBD1 matches 8 bases. The junction had 11 bases not matched to a gene; V was cut back by 3 bases and J by 7 bases. Looked up from germline, CDR1 is SGHRS and CDR2 is YFSETQ. The CDR3 contains 15 residues. CDR3 sequence reads: CASSYTEGQGGGYTF. CDR3 DNA: TGCGCCAGCAGCTATACTGAAGGACAGGGCGGTGGCTACACCTTC.

This clone has just a few counts. The V and J genes are TRBV27 and TRBJ1-5; TRBD1 might be the D (5 bases). This CDR3 contains 13 residues. V was cut by 5 bases and J by 4 bases, with 9 bases left in between. Germline V gene lookup returns CDR1 MNHEY and CDR2 SMNVEV (reference sequence). CDR3 nucleotides: TGTGCCAGCAGTCACCGACAGAATCAGCCCCAGCATTTT. This sequence encodes CASSHRQNQPQHF.

This clone was recorded only once. The chain joins TRBV4-1 to TRBJ1-1, with D tentatively TRBD1 (5 bases). The CDR3 runs to 17 residues. V was cut by 2 bases and J by 0 bases, with 16 bases left in between. Germline V CDR1 and CDR2: MGHRA, YSYEKL. The CDR3 sequence: CASSQNPPDTMNTEAFF. CDR3 DNA sequence: TGCGCCAGCAGCCAAAACCCCCCGGACACGATGAACACTGAAGCTTTCTTT.

The chain carries TRBV18 and TRBJ1-2, with 7 bases matching TRBD1. Germline trimming cut 3 bases from V and 5 bases from J; bases unmatched to any gene: 6. Germline V CDR1 and CDR2: KGHSH, LQKENI. CDR3 size: 14 residues. CDR3 nucleotides: TGTGCCAGCTCACCCGGGGACAGCCCATATGGCTACACCTTC. Encoded protein: CASSPGDSPYGYTF.

The CDR3 loop is CASSSAGTGVTGELFF. The CDR3 coding sequence is TGTGCCAGCAGTTCGGCCGGGACAGGTGTAACCGGGGAGCTGTTTTTT. The chain uses TRBV27 and TRBJ2-2; TRBD1 matches at 8 bases. Germline V lookup: CDR1 MNHEY, CDR2 SMNVEV (reference sequence). CDR3 length: 16 amino acids. J was trimmed by 5 bases and V by 4 bases; bases with no gene match: 9.

The V call is TRBV29-1, the J call TRBJ1-1; D might be TRBD1 (5 bases). The CDR3 is made up of 13 amino acids. Trimming stripped 6 bases from V and 1 base from J, with 12 bases between. From germline, CDR1 is SQVTM and CDR2 ANQGSEA. CDR3 bases: TGCAGCGTCGAGGGGCGTCCGAACACTGAAGCTTTCTTT. Its protein product is CSVEGRPNTEAFF. Based on the CDR3 plus reference TRBV29-1 and TRBJ1-1, the full variable domain is SAVISQKPSRDICQRGTSLTIQCQVDSQVTMMFWYRQQPGQSLTLIATANQGSEATYESGFVIDKFPISRPNLTFSTLTVSNMSPEDSSIYLCSVEGRPNTEAFFGQGTRLTVV.

The rearrangement links TRBV7-8 to TRBJ2-1, with D possibly being TRBD1 (5 bases). Germline assignment: CDR1 SGHVS and CDR2 FQNEAQ. Trimming removed 0 bases at V and 2 bases at J, with 8 bases between. There are 15 residues in the CDR3. CDR3 amino acids: CASSLAKGPYNEQFF. CDR3 nucleotides: TGTGCCAGCAGCTTAGCCAAGGGGCCCTACAATGAGCAGTTCTTC.

The CDR3 here is CARSLGVEVGYTF. The CDR3 DNA reads as TGTGCCAGGAGCCTGGGCGTAGAGGTTGGCTACACCTTC. The chain carries TRBV28 and TRBJ1-2; D not resolved. This CDR3 region has 13 residues. With 9 bases removed from V and 7 bases from J, the gap between germline ends came to 18 bases. The germline CDR1 and CDR2 sequences are MDHEN and SYDVKM.

The rearrangement joins TRBV27 to TRBJ2-1; TRBD1 matches 9 bases. This CDR3 is 17 amino acids long. With V trimmed by 10 bases and J by 4 bases, 17 bases remained unmatched. The germline V gene encodes CDR1 MNHEY and CDR2 SMNVEV (reference sequence). CDR3 loop: CATFGGPRDREYNEQFF. Here the CDR3 DNA reads TGTGCCACCTTCGGTGGGCCGAGGGACAGGGAATACAATGAGCAGTTCTTC.

The gene calls are TRBV30 and TRBJ1-2; D is unresolved. V was cut by 3 bases and J by 8 bases, with 16 bases left in between. The CDR3 covers 13 residues. Per the germline V gene, CDR1 is GTSNPN and CDR2 is SVGIG (reference sequence). The CDR3 region has the DNA TGTGCCTGGAGGAACACAGAGACGGGAGGCTACACCTTC. This gives the protein CAWRNTETGGYTF. Full variable domain (missing parts from reference TRBV30 and TRBJ1-2): SQTIHQWPATLVQPVGSPLSLECTVEGTSNPNLYWYRQAAGRGLQLLFYSVGIGQISSEVPQNLSASRPQDRQFILSSKKLLLSDSGFYLCAWRNTETGGYTFGSGTRLTVV.

The rearrangement uses TRBV7-9 and TRBJ2-3; 10 nucleotides align to TRBD2. From germline, CDR1 is SEHNR and CDR2 FQNEAQ (reference sequence). With V trimmed by 4 bases and J by 3 bases, 7 bases remained unmatched. The CDR3 loop spans 16 amino acids. The CDR3 protein is CASSSVAGGRTDTQYF. CDR3 DNA: TGTGCCAGCAGCTCCGTAGCGGGGGGAAGGACAGATACGCAGTATTTT.